This record covers a single TCR beta chain. Each sample's input was roughly 250 ng genomic DNA, some 40,000 genome equivalents. Multiplex touch-down PCR amplified TRB using TRB-A and TRB-B pools in one tube. From the multiplex PCR reads, TCRdb lists one entry per CDR3 protein and no DNA. The table gives some 9,600 distinct CDR3 sequences; the top ten clones make up 7% to 10% of it. The data stem from a study of T cell clusters in autoimmune cytopenias. This receptor was identified in a human donor with an autoimmune cytopenia or autoimmune hepatitis (not recorded which). Sequencing input: peripheral blood.

The CDR3 region is CATSVSGPSYGYTF. The chain has TRBV15 and TRBJ1-2. The CDR3 spans 14 residues. Germline CDR1 is LNHNV and CDR2 is YYDKDF (reference sequence).